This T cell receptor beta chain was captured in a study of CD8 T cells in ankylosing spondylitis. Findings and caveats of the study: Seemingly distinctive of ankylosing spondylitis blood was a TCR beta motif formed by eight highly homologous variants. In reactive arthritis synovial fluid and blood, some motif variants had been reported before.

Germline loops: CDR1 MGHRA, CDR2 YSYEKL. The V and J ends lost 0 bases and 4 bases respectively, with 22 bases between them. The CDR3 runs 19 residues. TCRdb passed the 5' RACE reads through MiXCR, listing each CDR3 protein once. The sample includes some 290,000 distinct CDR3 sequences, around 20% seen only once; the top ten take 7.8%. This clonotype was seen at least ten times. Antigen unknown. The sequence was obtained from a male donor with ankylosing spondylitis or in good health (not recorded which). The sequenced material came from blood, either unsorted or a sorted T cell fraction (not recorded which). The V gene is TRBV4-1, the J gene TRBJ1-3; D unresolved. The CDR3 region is CASSQDKIGPSDWGNTIYF. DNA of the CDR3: TGCGCCAGCAGCCAAGATAAAATTGGGCCTTCGGACTGGGGAAACACCATATATTTT.